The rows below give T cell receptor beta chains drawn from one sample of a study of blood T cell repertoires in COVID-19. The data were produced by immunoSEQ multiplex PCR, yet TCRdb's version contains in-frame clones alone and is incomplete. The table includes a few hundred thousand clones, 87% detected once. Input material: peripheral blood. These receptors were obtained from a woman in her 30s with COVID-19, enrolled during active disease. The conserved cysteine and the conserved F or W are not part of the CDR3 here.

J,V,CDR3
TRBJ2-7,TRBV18,ASSSGTGRYEQY
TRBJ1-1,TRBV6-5,ASSYSPDRGTEAF
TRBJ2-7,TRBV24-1,ATSDLGGATYEQY
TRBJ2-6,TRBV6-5,ASSSQGFGANVLT
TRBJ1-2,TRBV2,ASSGQRNYGYT
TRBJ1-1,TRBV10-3,AISERGPGGTEAF
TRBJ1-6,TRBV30,AWSRGQNLNSPLH
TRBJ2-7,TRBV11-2,ASRGGAGSYEQY
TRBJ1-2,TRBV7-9,ASSLQGAPVSGYT
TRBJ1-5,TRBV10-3,AISEGFGRGLWRGNQPQH
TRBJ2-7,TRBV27,ASSLTSGAYEQY
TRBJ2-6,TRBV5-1,ASSLDRASGANVLT
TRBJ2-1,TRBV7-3,ASSVLLAGLYNEQF
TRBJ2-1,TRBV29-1,SVEGGQGAEGSYNEQF
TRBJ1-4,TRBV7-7,ASGRTGDDGEKLF
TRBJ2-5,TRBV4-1,ASSKGTAQETQY
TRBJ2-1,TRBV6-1,ASSEFWSLNEQF
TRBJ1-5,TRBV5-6,ASSMTGGGNQPQH
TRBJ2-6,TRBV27,ASSSGSGANVLT
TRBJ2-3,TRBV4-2,ASSRERVRTDTQY
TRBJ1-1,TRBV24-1,ATSDSTGLNTEAF
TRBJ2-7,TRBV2,ASKLGLAYEQY
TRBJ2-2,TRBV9,ASSVPKLGAAGVAGELF
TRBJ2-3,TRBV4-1,ASSPSGSPSTDTQY
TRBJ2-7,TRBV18,ASSPLGTEEQVISYEQY
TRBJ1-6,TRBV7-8,ASSPQGQDNSPLH
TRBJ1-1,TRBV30,AWSEGVNTEAF
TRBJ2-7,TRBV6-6,ASSPGTGPYEQY
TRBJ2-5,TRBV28,ASRQGYQETQY
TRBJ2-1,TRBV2,ASSEAGVRSSGPYNEQF
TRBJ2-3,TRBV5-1,ASSLVLRGQPSSTDTQY
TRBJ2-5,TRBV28,ASTTSGRRETQY
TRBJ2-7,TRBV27,ASSPRASGASEQY
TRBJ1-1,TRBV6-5,ASSSYFRGGETEAF
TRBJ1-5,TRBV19,ASTNGGVYHPQH
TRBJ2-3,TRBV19,ASNTGRGTDTQY
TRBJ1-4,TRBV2,ASSEWDRVQKLF
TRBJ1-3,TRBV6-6,ASSYGQGGNTIY
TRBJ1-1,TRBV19,ASSVGQGTSTEAF
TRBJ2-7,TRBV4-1,ASSQTLLAGGLNEQY